This is a list of T cell receptor beta chains from one sample in a study of shared clonotypes between healthy human individuals. Some clones are missing from TCRdb's copy, which holds only in-frame ones; the method was immunoSEQ multiplex PCR. The repertoire holds some 2.3 million clones, approximately 95% seen once, with 0.39% in the top ten. Sequenced: naive CD4+ T cells from PBMCs. The source of these receptors is a man aged 18 to 30 in good health. Some clones in this sample may be carry-over from other donors' samples. CDR3s include the opening cysteine and the closing phenylalanine or tryptophan. D genes are given only for firm matches. Expanded clones are given a class, and other clones once, few, many or no size at all.

>TRBJ2-3|TRBV25-1|.|once
CASSEITDTQYF
TGTGCCAGCAGTGAAATAACAGATACGCAGTATTTT
>TRBJ1-1|TRBV6-1|.|once
CASSPLGGAATEAFF
TGTGCCAGCAGTCCGCTTGGAGGGGCGGCCACTGAAGCTTTCTTT
>TRBJ2-3|TRBV7-9|.|.
CASSLVGVGDTQYF
TGTGCCAGCAGCTTAGTCGGGGTTGGGGATACGCAGTATTTT
>TRBJ2-1|TRBV6-1|.|.
CASRTPPAEQFF
TGTGCCAGCAGGACCCCTCCGGCTGAGCAGTTCTTC
>TRBJ2-1|TRBV4-1|.|.
CASSQDNRGPPGGEQFF
TGCGCCAGCAGCCAAGATAATAGGGGACCACCTGGGGGTGAGCAGTTCTTC
>TRBJ1-1|TRBV7-8|.|.
CASSLAAGPNTEAFF
TGTGCCAGCAGCTTAGCCGCAGGCCCGAACACTGAAGCTTTCTTT
>TRBJ2-1|TRBV11-2|.|.
CASSLGNEQFF
TGTGCCAGCAGCTTAGGGAATGAGCAGTTCTTC
>TRBJ1-1|TRBV7-8|.|.
CASSLARVANTEAFF
TGTGCCAGCAGCTTAGCTAGGGTTGCGAACACTGAAGCTTTCTTT
>TRBJ2-5|TRBV7-9|TRBD1|.
CASSFLGQAEETQYF
TGTGCCAGCAGCTTCCTCGGACAGGCTGAAGAGACCCAGTACTTC
>TRBJ1-5|TRBV6-1|.|.
CASSLQGMNQPQHF
TGTGCCAGCAGTTTACAGGGCATGAATCAGCCCCAGCATTTT
>TRBJ1-1|TRBV5-1|.|.
CASSEQWGMNTEAFF
TGCGCCAGCAGCGAGCAATGGGGAATGAACACTGAAGCTTTCTTT
>TRBJ2-7|TRBV11-2|TRBD1|once
CASSSFPDRGYEQYF
TGTGCCAGCAGCTCATTCCCGGACAGGGGCTACGAGCAGTACTTC
>TRBJ2-3|TRBV21-1|.|once
CASSKEGPSTDTQYF
TGTGCCAGCAGCAAAGAAGGTCCTAGCACAGATACGCAGTATTTT
>TRBJ2-7|TRBV6-5|.|.
CASSYSSGSYEQYF
TGTGCCAGCAGTTACTCGAGTGGCAGCTACGAGCAGTACTTC
>TRBJ2-7|TRBV19|TRBD1|.
CASRERSSGTGKDEQYF
TGTGCCAGTAGAGAAAGGTCGTCGGGGACAGGGAAGGACGAGCAGTACTTC
>TRBJ2-2|TRBV6-5|.|.
CASSYGHLNTGELFF
TGTGCCAGCAGTTACGGACACCTGAACACCGGGGAGCTGTTTTTT
>TRBJ2-7|TRBV28|.|.
CASSLSGAAPLREQYF
TGTGCCAGCAGTTTATCAGGCGCGGCTCCGCTACGAGAGCAGTACTTC
>TRBJ1-1|TRBV28|.|.
CASSLLDTEAFF
TGTGCCAGCAGTTTACTTGACACTGAAGCTTTCTTT
>TRBJ1-4|TRBV19|TRBD1|.
CASSRTGGNEKLFF
TGTGCCAGTAGTAGGACAGGGGGGAATGAAAAACTGTTTTTT
>TRBJ2-1|TRBV7-3|TRBD2|.
CASSPTSEPYNEQFF
TGTGCCAGCAGCCCTACTAGCGAACCCTACAATGAGCAGTTCTTC
>TRBJ1-2|TRBV6-5|.|.
CASTRGTNYGYTF
TGTGCCAGCACCCGGGGAACTAACTATGGCTACACCTTC
>TRBJ2-5|TRBV9|TRBD2|.
CASSPGAGGVGVETQYF
TGTGCCAGCAGCCCCGGGGCCGGGGGGGTAGGTGTAGAGACCCAGTACTTC
>TRBJ2-3|TRBV18|TRBD1|.
CASSPGTGGPDTQYF
TGTGCCAGCTCACCTGGGACAGGGGGCCCAGATACGCAGTATTTT
>TRBJ1-2|TRBV6-1|TRBD1|.
CASSHRGLGGYTF
TGTGCCAGCAGCCACAGGGGGTTAGGTGGCTACACCTTC
>TRBJ1-1|TRBV27|TRBD1|.
CASSPDRDTEAFF
TGTGCCAGCAGCCCAGACAGGGACACTGAAGCTTTCTTT
>TRBJ2-5|TRBV29-1|TRBD1|.
CSVELTPGTEYF
TGCAGCGTGGAGCTGACTCCCGGGACAGAGTACTTC
>TRBJ2-3|TRBV21-1|.|.
CASSKGDRGSTDTQYF
TGTGCCAGCAGCAAAGGGGACAGGGGTTCCACAGATACGCAGTATTTT
>TRBJ1-4|TRBV7-9|.|once
CASSPQAGENEKLFF
TGTGCCAGCAGCCCCCAAGCAGGGGAAAATGAAAAACTGTTTTTT
>TRBJ2-7|TRBV18|TRBD2|.
CASSPTGLAGGLPHEQYF
TGTGCCAGCTCACCAACCGGACTAGCGGGAGGGCTTCCCCACGAGCAGTACTTC